The clone carrying this T cell receptor beta chain came up many times. No antigen is known for it. The study enrolled patients aged 18 to 65 with newly diagnosed hyperthyroidism of under 2 months' duration. This entry belongs to a study of T cells in Graves' hyperthyroidism and ophthalmopathy. Regarding the study as a whole: In the blood, most expanded thyroid clonotypes above 0.001 appeared as well.

Using RNA transcripts as the source, TCR beta CDR3 regions were amplified. The TCR CDR3 first-round RT-PCR relied on the HTBI primer set. TCRdb used MiXCR to reprocess the multiplex PCR reads, holding one entry per CDR3 protein. The sample consists of more than 600,000 distinct CDR3 sequences, roughly 15% of them appearing once. The receptor comes from a man in his late teens or twenties with Graves' hyperthyroidism. Material for sequencing was blood.

This CDR3 reads CASSVTLGTGYGYTF. CDR3 bases: TGTGCCAGCAGTGTGACCCTGGGGACAGGCTATGGCTACACCTTC. This sequence joins TRBV6-2 or TRBV6-3 and TRBJ1-2; TRBD1 matches 8 bases. Germline trimming cut 5 bases from V and 4 bases from J; bases unmatched to any gene: 9. In germline, CDR1 is MNHEY, CDR2 SVGEGT. CDR3 length: 15 residues.